What follows describes a single TCR beta chain. Clones were read by immunoSEQ multiplex PCR, and TCRdb kept only the in-frame ones, dropping some. The profile shows 160,000 or so clones, under 90% of them singletons. The sample originates from a study of cytotoxic CD8 clonotypes in ibrutinib-treated CLL. As for the study in general: In all, about a dozen patients were relapsed/refractory, approximately 16 were treatment-naive and some 17 were IGHV unmutated. Following treatment for a median around 11 months, range 6 to 36, response samples were then taken.

The germline gives CDR1 SGHRS, CDR2 YFSETQ. The CDR3 runs 13 residues. Trimming shortened V by 2 bases and J by 1 base, and 6 bases separated the two germline ends. The source is a human donor with chronic lymphocytic leukemia. The chain employs TRBV5-1 and TRBJ1-1; perhaps TRBD1 as D (6 bases). The sample was PBMCs, taken after 24 months of ibrutinib treatment. The DNA of the CDR3 is TGCGCCAGCAGCTTACAGGGGAACACTGAAGCTTTCTTT. The encoded protein is CASSLQGNTEAFF.